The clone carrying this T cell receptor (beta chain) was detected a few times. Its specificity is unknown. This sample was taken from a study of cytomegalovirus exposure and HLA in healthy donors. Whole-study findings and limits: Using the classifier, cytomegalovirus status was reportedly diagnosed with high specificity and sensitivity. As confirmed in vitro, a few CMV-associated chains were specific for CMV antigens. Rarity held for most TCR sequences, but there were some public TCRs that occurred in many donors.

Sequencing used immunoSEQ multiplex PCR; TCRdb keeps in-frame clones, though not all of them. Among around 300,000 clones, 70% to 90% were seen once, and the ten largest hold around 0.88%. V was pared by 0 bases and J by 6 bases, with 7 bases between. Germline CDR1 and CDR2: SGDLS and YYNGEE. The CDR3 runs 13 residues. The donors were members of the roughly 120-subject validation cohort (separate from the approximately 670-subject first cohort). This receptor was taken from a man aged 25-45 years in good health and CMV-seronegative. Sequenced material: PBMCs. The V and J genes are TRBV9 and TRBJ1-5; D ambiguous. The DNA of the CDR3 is TGTGCCAGCAGCGTAGGTCGGAGTCAGCCCCAGCATTTT. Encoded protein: CASSVGRSQPQHF.